The clone carrying this T cell receptor beta chain was counted many times. This entry belongs to a study of T cells after yellow fever vaccination. CDR3 length equals 14 residues. Trimming removed 3 bases at V and 4 bases at J, with 9 bases between. TCRdb passed the 5' RACE reads through MiXCR, listing each CDR3 protein once. The sample shows about 360,000 distinct CDR3 sequences, approximately 6% of them seen only once. The sequencing used PBMCs, collected 5 days after the yellow fever booster vaccination. This receptor was identified in a man aged 25 to 40 who received the YFV17D yellow fever vaccine. The rearrangement joins TRBV12-3 or TRBV12-4 to TRBJ2-2; unclear D gene. The CDR3 is CASSFLGPTGELFF. CDR3 sequence (DNA): TGTGCCAGCAGTTTTTTGGGCCCCACCGGGGAGCTGTTTTTT.